The next 28 T cell receptor beta chains were all read from a single sample in a study of STAT3 mutations in large granular lymphocyte leukemia. Points from the study as a whole: At least one immunodominant TCR beta clonotype appeared in every T-cell large granular lymphocyte leukemia patient.

Repertoires were generated with immunoSEQ multiplex PCR, while TCRdb's copy carries only in-frame clones and drops some. The top ten clones hold more than 80% of a sample with 5,000 or so clones, around 54% of them seen once. No antigen has been identified for these receptors. Material for sequencing was peripheral blood mononuclear cells. The receptors come from a man aged 60 to 75 with T-cell large granular lymphocyte leukemia. Some clones in this sample may be carry-over from other donors' samples.

This clone was seen a few times. The chain is built from TRBV5-1 and TRBJ2-5; D gene unclear. The V gene's germline CDR1 is SGHRS and CDR2 YFSETQ. The ends were cut back, 1 base at V and 2 bases at J, with 9 bases in the middle. The CDR3 has 14 amino acids. Written as DNA, the CDR3 is TGCGCCAGCAGCTTGCAAGGAGCTCAAGAGACCCAGTACTTC. Translated, it gives CASSLQGAQETQYF.

This clone has just a few counts. V and J are TRBV13 and TRBJ2-7, with 11 nucleotides matching TRBD2. CDR1 and CDR2 from the germline V gene are PRHDT and FYEKMQ (reference sequence). The CDR3 covers 13 residues. The DNA for the CDR3 is TGTGCCAGCAGTTTAGCGGGGGGGCTCGAGCAGTACGTC. It encodes CASSLAGGLEQYV.

This clone has a handful of counts. The rearrangement links TRBV1 to TRBJ2-7. TRBV1 is labeled a pseudogene. The CDR3 has 15 residues. CDR3 sequence reads: CTSSQAPGPPYEQYV. The CDR3 coding sequence is TGCACCAGCAGCCAAGCTCCCGGGCCTCCCTACGAGCAGTACGTC.

The chain links TRBV6-5 to TRBJ1-2, with a possible D match to TRBD1 (5 bases). CDR1 and CDR2 (germline): MNHEY, SVGAGI. The CDR3 is made up of 12 amino acids. V was shortened by 7 bases and J by 4 bases, with 10 bases between the two germline ends. CDR3 DNA sequence: TGTGCCAGCAAGGGGACGGTCTATGGCTACACCTTC. It encodes CASKGTVYGYTF.

This clone has a handful of counts. This rearrangement joins TRBV5-1 to TRBJ2-7; a possible D gene is TRBD1 (6 bases). The CDR3 is 14 residues long. V dropped 5 bases and J dropped 4 bases, with 16 bases sitting between them. CDR1 and CDR2 from the germline V gene are SGHRS and YFSETQ. The CDR3 region is CASSLDRPGYEQYF. CDR3 DNA sequence: TGCGCCAGCAGTTTAGACAGGCCTGGATACGAGCAGTACTTC.

CDR3 in DNA: TGTGCCAGCAGTCCTCCGGGACAGAGAAATGGCTACACCTTC. This translates into CASSPPGQRNGYTF. This sequence joins TRBV5-4 and TRBJ1-2; TRBD1 matches at 7 bases. V was pared by 5 bases and J by 6 bases, with 10 bases of the junction left unmatched. CDR1 and CDR2 from the germline V gene are SGHNT and YYREEE (reference sequence). There are 14 residues in the CDR3.

The rearrangement joins TRBV30 to TRBJ1-1; weak D call: TRBD1 (6 bases). The CDR3 loop spans 15 amino acids. Germline CDR1 is GTSNPN and CDR2 is SVGIG (reference sequence). V was cut by 2 bases and J by 1 base, with 14 bases left in between. CDR3 sequence (DNA): TGTGCCTGGAGTCGCAGAGACAGGCCGAACACTGAAGCTTTCTTT. Amino acids: CAWSRRDRPNTEAFF.

The chain is built from TRBV30 and TRBJ2-7; 9 positions agree with TRBD1. Per germline, CDR1 GTSNPN and CDR2 SVGIG (reference sequence). Losses at the gene ends were 7 bases for V and 5 bases for J; bases not matched to a gene: 9. The CDR3 is made up of 13 amino acids. The CDR3 DNA sequence: TGTGCCTTTGCCGGGACAGGGAACCACGAGCAGTACTTC. Its translation: CAFAGTGNHEQYF.

The sample holds a few counts of this clone. The chain recombines TRBV10-2 with TRBJ1-1, with D unclear. The CDR3 spans 13 residues. CDR1 WSHSY and CDR2 SAAADI come from the germline V gene. V lost 2 bases to trimming and J lost 1 base, with 5 bases between them. The CDR3 is CASSEQENTEAFF. CDR3 DNA: TGCGCCAGCAGTGAGCAGGAGAACACTGAAGCTTTCTTT.

The chain combines TRBV30 with TRBJ2-5; perhaps TRBD2 as D (7 bases). Germline assignment: CDR1 GTSNPN and CDR2 SVGIG (reference sequence). The CDR3 runs to 13 residues. The V end lost 8 bases, the J end lost 5 bases, and 18 bases lay between the germline ends. DNA for the CDR3: TGTGCCCTGGGGATGGGGGGGCTGGAGACCCAGTACTTC. It yields the protein CALGMGGLETQYF.

The chain is built from TRBV7-9 and TRBJ1-2, with TRBD1 matching over 7 bases. The V and J ends lost 3 bases and 5 bases, in that order; junction bases with no gene match: 9. The germline gives CDR1 SEHNR, CDR2 FQNEAQ (reference sequence). CDR3 length: 15 residues. The CDR3 nucleotides are TGTGCCAGCAGCTTTACCGACAGGGTTATGTATGGCTACACCTTC. The encoded protein is CASSFTDRVMYGYTF.

This clone was counted between two and nine times. The CDR3, as DNA: TGTGCCAGCAGCTTAGGGACCCCGGGCGAGCAGTACGTC. Translated: CASSLGTPGEQYV. The V and J genes are TRBV5-6 and TRBJ2-7; D is possibly TRBD1 or TRBD2 (5 bases each). Trimming took off 2 bases at V and 6 bases at J, with 12 bases between the two ends. Germline assignment: CDR1 SGHDT and CDR2 YYEEEE. This CDR3 is built from 13 residues.

The chain carries TRBV5-1 and TRBJ1-6, with 7 bases matching TRBD1. The CDR3 is 14 residues long. V shed 4 bases, J shed 7 bases, and the junction held 5 bases outside the gene matches. Germline CDR1 is SGHRS and CDR2 is YFSETQ. CDR3 DNA sequence: TGCGCCAGCAGCGTGGGACAGCAAAATTCACCCCTCCACTTT. Translated, it gives CASSVGQQNSPLHF. The full variable domain, in which reference TRBV5-1 and TRBJ1-6 provide the parts outside the CDR3, is KAGVTQTPRYLIKTRGQQVTLSCSPISGHRSVSWYQQTPGQGLQFLFEYFSETQRNKGNFPGRFSGRQFSNSRSEMNVSTLELGDSALYLCASSVGQQNSPLHFGNGTRLTVT.

The chain combines TRBV5-1 with TRBJ1-2, with 7 bases aligning to TRBD1. This CDR3 spans 12 amino acids. J was trimmed by 8 bases and V by 0 bases; bases with no gene match: 1. Germline V gene sequence: CDR1 SGHRS, CDR2 YFSETQ. The CDR3 sequence is CASSLEGQGYTF. CDR3 nucleotide sequence: TGCGCCAGCAGCTTGGAGGGACAGGGCTACACCTTC.

This chain joins TRBV29-1 and TRBJ2-3; D possibly matches TRBD1 or TRBD2 (5 bases each). The CDR3 sequence is 12 residues long. Germline V gene data show CDR1 as SQVTM and CDR2 as ANQGSEA. V lost 8 bases, J lost 1 base, and 10 bases lay in between. The CDR3 region has the DNA TGCAGCATACGGGACGGCACAGATACGCAGTATTTT. Amino acids: CSIRDGTDTQYF.

The rearrangement uses TRBV29-1 and TRBJ2-7, with D perhaps TRBD1 (6 bases). Germline CDR1 is SQVTM and CDR2 is ANQGSEA. Trimming shortened V by 7 bases and J by 6 bases, and 13 bases separated the two germline ends. The CDR3 totals 11 residues. The chain's CDR3 is CSAAQGSEQYV. DNA of the CDR3: TGCAGCGCCGCCCAGGGGAGCGAGCAGTACGTC.

By proportion, this clone is medium-sized. The chain carries TRBV5-4 and TRBJ2-1; D gene unclear. This CDR3 contains 12 residues. Germline-derived CDR1 and CDR2 are SGHNT and YYREEE (reference sequence). V lost 0 bases, J lost 6 bases, and 4 bases lay in between. The CDR3 coding sequence is TGTGCCAGCAGCTTGGATACCAATGAGCAGTTCTTC. Its protein is CASSLDTNEQFF.

V gene TRBV14 combines with J gene TRBJ2-1; D is uncertain. Trimming left V 5 bases short and J 0 bases short, with 8 bases between. The CDR3 is 14 residues long. Per the germline V gene, CDR1 is SGHDN and CDR2 is FVKESK. DNA for the CDR3: TGTGCCAGCAGCTCCGAGCGCTCCTACAATGAGCAGTTCTTC. This gives the protein CASSSERSYNEQFF.

This clone is medium-sized (0.01 to 0.1%). The chain is built from TRBV11-2 and TRBJ2-6; TRBD1 is a possible D gene (6 bases). Germline lookup yields CDR1 SGHAT and CDR2 FQNNGV. V was cut by 5 bases and J by 0 bases, with 14 bases left in between. This CDR3 is 17 amino acids long. CDR3 in DNA: TGTGCCAGCAGCCCTCAGGGACAAAGCTCTGGGGCCAACGTCCTGACTTTC. Its translation is CASSPQGQSSGANVLTF. Supplemented by reference TRBV11-2 and TRBJ2-6, the full variable domain reads EAGVAQSPRYKIIEKRQSVAFWCNPISGHATLYWYQQILGQGPKLLIQFQNNGVVDDSQLPKDRFSAERLKGVDSTLKIQPAKLEDSAVYLCASSPQGQSSGANVLTFGAGSRLTVL.

The CDR3 nucleotides read TGTGCCACCAGCAGCCTGGATGGGACGGAACAGCCCCAGCATTTT. Translated, it gives CATSSLDGTEQPQHF. The chain couples TRBV15 to TRBJ1-5; a weak D match, TRBD1 (5 bases). The CDR3 runs to 15 residues. Germline V gene data show CDR1 as LNHNV and CDR2 as YYDKDF (reference sequence). Trimming took 3 bases from V and 7 from J, leaving 16 bases between them.

The table lists this clone with a few counts. The V and J genes are TRBV6-5 and TRBJ1-1, with D possibly TRBD1 on 6 matching bases. Per the germline V gene, CDR1 is MNHEY and CDR2 is SVGAGI. The CDR3 extends over 15 amino acids. V lost 2 bases to trimming and J lost 0 bases, with 10 bases between them. The CDR3 sequence: CASSYQGMLNTEAFF. In DNA, the CDR3 is TGTGCCAGCAGTTACCAGGGGATGTTGAACACTGAAGCTTTCTTT.

A few counts support this clone. The gene calls are TRBV5-1 and TRBJ2-3; TRBD2 matches at 7 bases. Per the germline V gene, CDR1 is SGHRS and CDR2 is YFSETQ. The CDR3 length is 12 residues. V lost 4 bases to trimming and J lost 4 bases; unmatched junction nucleotides: 0. The CDR3 loop is CASSGGADTQYF. The DNA of the CDR3 is TGCGCCAGCAGCGGGGGGGCAGATACGCAGTATTTT.

This sequence joins TRBV18 and TRBJ2-1; no clear D gene. This CDR3 has 14 residues. V dropped 2 bases and J dropped 10 bases, with 15 bases sitting between them. Per germline, CDR1 KGHSH and CDR2 LQKENI. In DNA, the CDR3 is TGTGCCAGCTCACCATCCTCGACGACGAGGGAGCAGTTCTTC. Translation: CASSPSSTTREQFF.

This clone was seen only a few times. The rearrangement joins TRBV6-1 to TRBJ1-6; a possible D gene is TRBD1 (5 bases). The V gene's germline CDR1 is MNHNS and CDR2 SASEGT. The germline V and J ends were trimmed by 0 bases and 7 bases, with 16 bases remaining between them. The CDR3 has 17 amino acids. The CDR3 nucleotides read TGTGCCAGCAGTGAAGCGGGAGGTGGGGGGTTCAATTCACCCCTCCACTTT. As protein: CASSEAGGGGFNSPLHF.

This rearrangement joins TRBV5-1 to TRBJ2-6; D unresolved. Trimming stripped 3 bases from V and 4 bases from J, with 11 bases between. The CDR3 is 15 residues long. CDR1 SGHRS and CDR2 YFSETQ come from the germline V gene. CDR3 amino acids: CASSSEVGGANVLTF. For the CDR3, the DNA is TGCGCCAGCAGCTCCGAGGTAGGGGGGGCCAACGTCCTGACTTTC.

On this clone: The junction departs from the called germline gene at one end, perhaps through a read error. J is TRBJ1-4 and V is TRBV7-8; D is perhaps TRBD1 (5 bases). The CDR3 totals 12 residues. Germline V CDR1 and CDR2: SGHVS, FQNEAQ. The chain's CDR3 is CASRLDSEKLFF. The CDR3 nucleotides read TGTGCCAGCAGATTAGACAGTGAAAAACTGTTTTTT.

The chain joins TRBV5-6 to TRBJ1-5, with D possibly matching TRBD1 (6 bases). Looked up from germline, CDR1 is SGHDT and CDR2 is YYEEEE. With 0 bases removed from V and 4 bases from J, the gap between germline ends came to 11 bases. The CDR3 is made up of 15 amino acids. As DNA, the CDR3 is TGTGCCAGCAGCTTGGGCAGGGGCCAGAATCAGCCCCAGCATTTT. Its protein product is CASSLGRGQNQPQHF.

This chain uses TRBV2 with TRBJ2-7; tentatively, D is TRBD1 (5 bases). V was clipped by 6 bases and J by 7 bases, with 10 bases between them. This CDR3 comprises 11 residues. The germline V gene encodes CDR1 SNHLY and CDR2 FYNNEI. The CDR3 loop is CASRGPREQYV. CDR3 in DNA: TGTGCCAGCAGGGGGCCACGGGAGCAGTACGTC.